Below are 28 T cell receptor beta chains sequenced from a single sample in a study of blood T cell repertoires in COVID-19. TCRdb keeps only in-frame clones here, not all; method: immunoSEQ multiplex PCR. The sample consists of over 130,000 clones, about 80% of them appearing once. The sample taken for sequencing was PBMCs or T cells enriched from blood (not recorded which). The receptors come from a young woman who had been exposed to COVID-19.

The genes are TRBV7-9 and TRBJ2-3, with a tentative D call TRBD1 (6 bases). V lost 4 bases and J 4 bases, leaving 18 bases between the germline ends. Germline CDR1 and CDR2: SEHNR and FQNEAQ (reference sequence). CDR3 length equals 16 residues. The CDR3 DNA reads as TGTGCCAGCAGCTACAGTAACAGGGCTAGGGCAGATACGCAGTATTTT. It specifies CASSYSNRARADTQYF.

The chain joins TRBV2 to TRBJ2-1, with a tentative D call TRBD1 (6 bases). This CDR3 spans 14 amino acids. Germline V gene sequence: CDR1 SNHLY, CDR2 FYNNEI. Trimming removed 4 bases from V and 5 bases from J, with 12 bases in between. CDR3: CASSALRDNNEQFF. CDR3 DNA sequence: TGTGCCAGCAGTGCCCTCAGGGACAACAATGAGCAGTTCTTC.

DNA for the CDR3: TGCAGCCTAACGAGGGGAGCGGGAGGCGAGCAGTACTTC. Amino acids: CSLTRGAGGEQYF. This chain connects TRBV29-1 to TRBJ2-7; 9 positions agree with TRBD2. Germline V gene data show CDR1 as SQVTM and CDR2 as ANQGSEA. The V and J ends lost 8 bases and 6 bases, in that order; junction bases with no gene match: 11. The CDR3 has 13 residues.

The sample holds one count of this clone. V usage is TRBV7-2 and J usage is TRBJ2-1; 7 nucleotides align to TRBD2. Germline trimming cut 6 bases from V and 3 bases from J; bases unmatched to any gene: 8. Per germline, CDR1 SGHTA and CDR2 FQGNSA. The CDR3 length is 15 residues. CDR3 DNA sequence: TGTGCCAGCAGTGGGGGGGTGGGAATCTACAATGAGCAGTTCTTC. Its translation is CASSGGVGIYNEQFF.

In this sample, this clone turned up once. The CDR3 loop reads CASSQDKWGGRTEAFF. The CDR3 DNA follows: TGCGCCAGCAGCCAAGATAAGTGGGGGGGTCGGACTGAAGCTTTCTTT. The chain employs TRBV4-3 and TRBJ1-1, with D tentatively TRBD1 (5 bases). The CDR3 consists of 16 residues. Trimming stripped 0 bases from V and 5 bases from J, with 16 bases between. Looked up from germline, CDR1 is LGHNA and CDR2 is YSLEER.

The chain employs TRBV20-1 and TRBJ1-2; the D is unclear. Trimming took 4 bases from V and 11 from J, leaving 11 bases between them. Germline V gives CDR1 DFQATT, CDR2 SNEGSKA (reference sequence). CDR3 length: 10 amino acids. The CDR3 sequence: CSATNRDYTF. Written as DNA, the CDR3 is TGCAGTGCTACCAATCGAGATTACACCTTC.

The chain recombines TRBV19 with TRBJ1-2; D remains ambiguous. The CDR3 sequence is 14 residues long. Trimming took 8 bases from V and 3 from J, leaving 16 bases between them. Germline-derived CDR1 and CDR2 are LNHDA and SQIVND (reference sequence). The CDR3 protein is CASQPPGAHYGYTF. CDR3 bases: TGTGCCAGTCAACCTCCGGGAGCCCACTATGGCTACACCTTC.

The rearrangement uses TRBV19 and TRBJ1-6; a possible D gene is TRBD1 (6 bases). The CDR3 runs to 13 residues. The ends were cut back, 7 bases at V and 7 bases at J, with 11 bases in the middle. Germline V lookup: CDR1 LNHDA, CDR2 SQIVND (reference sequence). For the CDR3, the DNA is TGTGCCAGTACGCGGGGGCGGAATTCACCCCTCCACTTT. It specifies CASTRGRNSPLHF.

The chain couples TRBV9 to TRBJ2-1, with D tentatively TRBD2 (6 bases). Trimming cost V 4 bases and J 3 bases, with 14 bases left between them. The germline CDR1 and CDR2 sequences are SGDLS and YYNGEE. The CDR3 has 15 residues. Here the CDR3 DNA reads TGTGCCAGCAGCACGTCGGGAGTTGGCTACAATGAGCAGTTCTTC. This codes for CASSTSGVGYNEQFF. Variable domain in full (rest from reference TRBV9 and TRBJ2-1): DSGVTQTPKHLITATGQRVTLRCSPRSGDLSVYWYQQSLDQGLQFLIQYYNGEERAKGNILERFSAQQFPDLHSELNLSSLELGDSALYFCASSTSGVGYNEQFFGPGTRLTVL.

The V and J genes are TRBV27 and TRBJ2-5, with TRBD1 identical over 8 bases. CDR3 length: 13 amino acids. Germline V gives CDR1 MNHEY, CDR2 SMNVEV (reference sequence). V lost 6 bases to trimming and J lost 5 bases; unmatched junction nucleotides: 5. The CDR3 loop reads CASRKTGEETQYF. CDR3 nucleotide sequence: TGTGCCAGCAGAAAGACAGGGGAGGAGACCCAGTACTTC.

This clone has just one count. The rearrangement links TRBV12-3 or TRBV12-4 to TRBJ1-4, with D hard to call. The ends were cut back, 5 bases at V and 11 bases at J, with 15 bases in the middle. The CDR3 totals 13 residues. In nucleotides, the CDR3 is TGTGCCAGCAGTATAACATTTGGGAGGAAACTGTTTTTT. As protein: CASSITFGRKLFF.

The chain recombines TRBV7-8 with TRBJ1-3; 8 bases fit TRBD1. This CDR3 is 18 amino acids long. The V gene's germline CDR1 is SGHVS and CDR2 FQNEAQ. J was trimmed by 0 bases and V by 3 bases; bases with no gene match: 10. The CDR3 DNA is TGTGCCAGCAGCTTTATGTCAGGGGGCATCAACTCTGGAAACACCATATATTTT. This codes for CASSFMSGGINSGNTIYF.

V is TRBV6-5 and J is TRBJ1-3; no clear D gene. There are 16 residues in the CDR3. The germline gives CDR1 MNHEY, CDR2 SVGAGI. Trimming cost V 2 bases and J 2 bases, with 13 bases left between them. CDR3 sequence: CASSYETPAAGNTIYF. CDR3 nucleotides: TGTGCCAGCAGTTACGAGACACCGGCTGCTGGAAACACCATATATTTT.

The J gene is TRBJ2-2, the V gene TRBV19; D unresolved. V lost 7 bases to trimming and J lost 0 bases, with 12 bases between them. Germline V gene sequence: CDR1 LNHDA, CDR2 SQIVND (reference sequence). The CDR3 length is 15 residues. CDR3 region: CASTLGLANTGELFF. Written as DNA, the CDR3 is TGTGCCAGTACCCTGGGTCTAGCGAACACCGGGGAGCTGTTTTTT.

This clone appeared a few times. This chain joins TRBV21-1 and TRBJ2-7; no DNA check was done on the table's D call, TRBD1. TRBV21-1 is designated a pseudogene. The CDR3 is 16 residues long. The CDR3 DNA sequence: TGTGCCAGCAGCAAAGACTGGGACAGGCGGACCTACGAGCAGTACTTC. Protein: CASSKDWDRRTYEQYF.

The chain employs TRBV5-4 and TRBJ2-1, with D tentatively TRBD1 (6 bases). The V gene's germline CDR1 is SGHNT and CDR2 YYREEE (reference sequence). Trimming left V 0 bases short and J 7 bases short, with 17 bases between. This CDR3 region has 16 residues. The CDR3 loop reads CASSLGGGGHRNEQFF. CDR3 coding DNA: TGTGCCAGCAGCTTGGGTGGGGGCGGTCATCGGAATGAGCAGTTCTTC.

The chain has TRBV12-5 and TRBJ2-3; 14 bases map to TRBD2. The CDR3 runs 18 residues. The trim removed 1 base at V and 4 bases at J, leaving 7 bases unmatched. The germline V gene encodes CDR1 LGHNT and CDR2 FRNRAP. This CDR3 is CASGLGGTSGRRADTQYF. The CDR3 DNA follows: TGTGCTAGTGGTTTGGGGGGGACTAGCGGGAGAAGGGCAGATACGCAGTATTTT.

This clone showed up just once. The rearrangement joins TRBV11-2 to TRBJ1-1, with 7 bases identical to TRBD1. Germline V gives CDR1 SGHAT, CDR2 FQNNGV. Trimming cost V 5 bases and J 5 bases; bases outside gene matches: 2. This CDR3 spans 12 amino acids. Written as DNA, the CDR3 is TGTGCCAGCAGCCCAGGGGGGACTGAAGCTTTCTTT. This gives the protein CASSPGGTEAFF.

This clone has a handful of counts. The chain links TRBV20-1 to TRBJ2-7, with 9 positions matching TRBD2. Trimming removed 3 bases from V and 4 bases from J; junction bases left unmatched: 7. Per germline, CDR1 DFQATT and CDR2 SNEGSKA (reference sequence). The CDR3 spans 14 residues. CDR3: CSASRPSGDYEQYF. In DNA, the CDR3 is TGCAGTGCTAGTAGGCCTAGCGGGGATTACGAGCAGTACTTC.

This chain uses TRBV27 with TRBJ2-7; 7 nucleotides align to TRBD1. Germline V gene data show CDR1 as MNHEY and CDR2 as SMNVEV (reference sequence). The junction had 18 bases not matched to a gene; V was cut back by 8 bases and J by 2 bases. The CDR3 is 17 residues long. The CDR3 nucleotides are TGTGCCAGCTGCTTATTAAAGGGACAGCTAGTTCCCTACGAGCAGTACTTC. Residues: CASCLLKGQLVPYEQYF.

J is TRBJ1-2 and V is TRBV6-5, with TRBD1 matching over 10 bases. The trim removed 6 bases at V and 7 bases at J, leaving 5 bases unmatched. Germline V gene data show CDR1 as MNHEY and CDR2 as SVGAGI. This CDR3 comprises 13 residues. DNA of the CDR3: TGTGCCAGCAGATGGACAGGGGGAGGTGGCTACACCTTC. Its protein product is CASRWTGGGGYTF.

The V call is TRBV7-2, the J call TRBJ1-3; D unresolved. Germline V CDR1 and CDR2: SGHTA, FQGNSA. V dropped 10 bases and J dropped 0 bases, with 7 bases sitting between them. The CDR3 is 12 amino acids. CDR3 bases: TGTGCCACGCATAGCTCTGGAAACACCATATATTTT. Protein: CATHSSGNTIYF. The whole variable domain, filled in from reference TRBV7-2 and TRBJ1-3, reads GAGVSQSPSNKVTEKGKDVELRCDPISGHTALYWYRQSLGQGLEFLIYFQGNSAPDKSGLPSDRFSAERTGGSVSTLTIQRTQQEDSAVYLCATHSSGNTIYFGEGSWLTVV.

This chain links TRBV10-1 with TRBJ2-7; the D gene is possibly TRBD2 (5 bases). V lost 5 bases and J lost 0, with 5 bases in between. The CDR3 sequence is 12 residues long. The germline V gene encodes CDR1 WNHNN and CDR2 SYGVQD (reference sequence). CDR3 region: CASSTSSYEQYF. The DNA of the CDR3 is TGCGCCAGCAGTACTAGCTCCTACGAGCAGTACTTC.

CDR3 DNA sequence: TGTGCCAGCAGCTGGTCGGGACTAGCGAGCGAGCAGTTCTTC. This codes for CASSWSGLASEQFF. This sequence joins TRBV5-5 and TRBJ2-1; 10 bases line up with TRBD2. This CDR3 is built from 14 residues. Germline CDR1 is SGHKS and CDR2 is YYEKEE (reference sequence). Trimming cost V 3 bases and J 10 bases; bases outside gene matches: 7.

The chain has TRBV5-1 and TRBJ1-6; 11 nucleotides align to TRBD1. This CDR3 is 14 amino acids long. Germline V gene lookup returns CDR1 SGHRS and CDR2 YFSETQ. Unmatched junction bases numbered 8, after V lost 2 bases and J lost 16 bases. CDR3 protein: CASSLWDRGVTLHF. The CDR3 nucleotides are TGCGCCAGCAGCTTATGGGACAGGGGGGTCACGCTCCACTTT.

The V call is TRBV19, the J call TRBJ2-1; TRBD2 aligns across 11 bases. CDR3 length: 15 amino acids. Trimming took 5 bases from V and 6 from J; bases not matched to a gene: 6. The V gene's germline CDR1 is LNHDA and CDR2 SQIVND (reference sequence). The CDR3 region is CASSSSGTSGNEQFF. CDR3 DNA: TGTGCCAGTAGTTCTTCCGGGACTAGCGGCAATGAGCAGTTCTTC. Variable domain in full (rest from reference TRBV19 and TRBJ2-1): DGGITQSPKYLFRKEGQNVTLSCEQNLNHDAMYWYRQDPGQGLRLIYYSQIVNDFQKGDIAEGYSVSREKKESFPLTVTSAQKNPTAFYLCASSSSGTSGNEQFFGPGTRLTVL.

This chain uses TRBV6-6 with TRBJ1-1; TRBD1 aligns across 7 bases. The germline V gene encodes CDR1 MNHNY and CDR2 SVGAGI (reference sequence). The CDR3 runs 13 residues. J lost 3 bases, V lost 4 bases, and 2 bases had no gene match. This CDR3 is CASSWQGDTEAFF. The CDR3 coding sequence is TGTGCCAGCAGTTGGCAGGGGGACACTGAAGCTTTCTTT.

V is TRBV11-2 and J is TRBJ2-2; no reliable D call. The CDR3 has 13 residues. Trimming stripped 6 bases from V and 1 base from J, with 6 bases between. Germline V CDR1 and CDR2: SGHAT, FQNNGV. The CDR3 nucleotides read TGTGCCAGCAGTCCCCAGAACACCGGGGAGCTGTTTTTT. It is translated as CASSPQNTGELFF.